This T cell receptor (beta chain) derives from a study of beta chain features in type 1 diabetes (dated by TCRdb to 2017 to 2018). Context from the whole study: Mean age, gender distribution, total cell number and subset yield did not differ between patients and healthy donors. A total of around 110,000,000 sorted cells were examined across all samples, and a strong correlation was observed between cell number per subset and RNA yield. In the study, TCRB repertoires of sorted circulating CD4+ T cell subsets from recently diagnosed type 1 diabetes patients were compared with those of matched healthy donors. Regulatory and stem cell-like memory subsets were obtained from only 8 patients and roughly 8 healthy donors, while naive and central memory subsets were obtained from all 30 or so donors. Results the study describes overall, beyond this receptor: Because cDNA rather than genomic DNA was sequenced, highly expressing activated cells could have been over-represented, although no difference in activation and CD3 levels was found between groups. Shorter templates might have been favored by PCR, but patient and control samples were amplified and corrected together, so both groups would have been affected equally by any skew. Patients with type 1 diabetes made fewer insertions and deleted more nucleotides at VDJ recombination sites, implying thymic rearrangement abnormalities. A moderate but significant shortening of TCRB CDR3 length was observed in type 1 diabetes patients in all four CD4+ subsets. The naive, central memory and regulatory TCRB repertoires appeared to resemble one another more closely among patients than among healthy donors. Because small numbers of individuals were included in the HLA sub-analyses, any influence of HLA type on TCRB rearrangement was left unresolved.

The CDR3, cysteine through phenylalanine, is 14 amino acids long. Only the CDR3 part of the read is kept: 42 bases, read in frame from the first base. Trimming takes 3 bases from V and 9 bases from J, and the germline ends sit 15 bases apart. The germline V gene specifies KGHSH as CDR1 and LQKENI as CDR2. A single peripheral blood draw of 90 to 150 mL on average was collected from each donor into heparinised tubes. A BD FACSAria II was used to sort naive, central memory, regulatory and stem cell-like memory CD4+ T cells with a panel that included CD45RO, CCR7, CD25, CD127, CD95 and CD27. Every sorted population had a purity above 98%. PBMCs were separated immediately by Lymphoprep density gradient centrifugation and were stained directly, without being cultured. Samples were stained and sorted in pairs, with one healthy donor and one patient per experiment, so that batch effects were minimized. All of the isolated RNA was reverse transcribed with the High Capacity cDNA Reverse Transcription Kit, so expressed TCRB transcripts were sequenced. Deep immunoSEQ sequencing was applied to naive, central memory and regulatory T cell samples, giving an average of around 3.4 million total reads per sample. Sorted cells were lysed in RLT buffer, and RNA was extracted using DNase-treated RNeasy Micro or Mini kits according to cell number. To prevent cross-contamination, each cell subset was processed individually, whereas patient and healthy donor samples were processed jointly. The immunoSEQ multiplex PCR was used to amplify TCRB sequences from cDNA, generating 87-bp fragments that spanned the CDR3 region. Sequencing of the amplicons was done on the Illumina HiSeq platform. Per the original workflow: PCR bias was computationally corrected using synthetic template baselines, reads within Hamming distance 2 were collapsed, and singletons that could not be merged were discarded. By aligning reads against IMGT, V, D and J genes, CDR3 length, and insertions or deletions at six rearrangement sites were assigned. Clonotype counts were normalized to sorted cell number within each subset before computing true diversity and Gini coefficients with the tcR R package. The overlap coefficient, calculated on TCRB nucleotide sequences, was used to quantify repertoire sharing. As a proxy for the pre-selection repertoire, out-of-frame TCRB sequences from naive cells were analyzed. This is the immuneACCESS table as TCRdb keeps it, with only in-frame sequences that have V and J called. A part of the clones is gone; compared with another copy, unresolved V genes explain less than half, and the rest is unexplained. That table supplies the V and J calls and clone size; D and trimming were determined from the DNA. The sample includes nearly 700,000 clones, with around 15% observed a single time. Of the sample, approximately 0.022% falls within the top ten clones.

In the case of this clone: The antigen it recognizes is unknown. Per-base qualities were not stored, and no clone one base away is much larger.

Source material: naive CD4+ T cells from blood. The sample's cell subset or site label, in plain terms: true naive CD4+ T cells. This sequence originates from a man aged 18 to 29 with type 1 diabetes. The sequence joins TRBV18 to TRBJ1-5; no D gene call is confident. The nucleotide sequence reads TGTGCCAGCTCACCGGTGGACGGGGTCGCGCCCCAGCATTTT. Its amino acids are CASSPVDGVAPQHF.